A single T cell receptor (beta chain) is shown here with its context. These data are taken from a study of blood T cell repertoires in COVID-19. Study in general: Collection of acute and convalescent COVID-19 samples took place in the United States, Italy and Spain.

Profiled with immunoSEQ multiplex PCR; TCRdb holds only in-frame clones, not every one. The table has fewer than 350,000 clones, about 92% seen once. One Seattle source followed patients from active infection through their disease course. This receptor was identified in a woman aged 55-75 years with COVID-19, enrolled during active disease. Sequenced sample: peripheral blood.

The CDR3 DNA is TGTGCCAGCATTCTTGGGGACAGAAGTGTTGGCTACACCTTC. Translation: CASILGDRSVGYTF. The rearrangement uses TRBV6-5 and TRBJ1-2, with 7 bases lining up with TRBD1. Germline V gene data show CDR1 as MNHEY and CDR2 as SVGAGI. The CDR3 contains 14 residues. Trimming at V came to 7 bases and at J to 7 bases, leaving 12 bases not matched to a gene.